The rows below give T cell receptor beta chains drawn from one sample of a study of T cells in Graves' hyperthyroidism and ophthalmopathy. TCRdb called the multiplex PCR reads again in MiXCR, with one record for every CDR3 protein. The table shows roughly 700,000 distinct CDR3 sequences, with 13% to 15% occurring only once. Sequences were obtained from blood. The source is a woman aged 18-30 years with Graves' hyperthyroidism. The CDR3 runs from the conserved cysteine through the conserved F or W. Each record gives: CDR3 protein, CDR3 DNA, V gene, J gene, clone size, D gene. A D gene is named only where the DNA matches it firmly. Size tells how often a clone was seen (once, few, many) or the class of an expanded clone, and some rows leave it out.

CASSWRGVTYEQYF	TGTGCCAGCAGTTGGAGGGGCGTAACCTACGAGCAGTACTTC	TRBV28	TRBJ2-7	NA	NA
CSAGPREETQYF	TGCAGTGCTGGACCTAGGGAAGAGACCCAGTACTTC	TRBV20-1	TRBJ2-5	NA	NA
CASRTYNEQFF	TGTGCCAGCAGGACGTACAATGAGCAGTTCTTC	TRBV28	TRBJ2-1	many	NA
CASSDVLDTESFPSGNTIYF	TGTGCCAGCAGTGACGTTCTGGACACCGAGTCTTTTCCATCTGGAAACACCATATATTTT	TRBV6-1	TRBJ1-3	few	NA
CSARWGERQPQHF	TGCAGTGCTAGGTGGGGAGAGCGGCAGCCCCAGCATTTT	TRBV20-1	TRBJ1-5	many	NA
CASSQGTSGTRSYEQYF	TGTGCCAGCAGCCAGGGGACTAGCGGCACCCGTTCGTACGAGCAGTACTTC	TRBV13	TRBJ2-7	few	TRBD2
CATSDSGTSGGSRTADTQYF	TGTGCCACCAGTGACTCCGGGACTAGCGGGGGATCAAGGACGGCAGATACGCAGTATTTT	TRBV24-1	TRBJ2-3	NA	TRBD2
CASSIDLYGDRRYSNQPQHF	TGTGCCAGTAGTATAGATCTATATGGGGACAGAAGATATAGCAATCAGCCCCAGCATTTT	TRBV19	TRBJ1-5	few	TRBD1
CARGTNTGELFF	TGTGCCAGAGGGACGAACACCGGGGAGCTGTTTTTT	TRBV27	TRBJ2-2	NA	NA
CASSLRGSYGVGGTDTQYF	TGTGCCAGCAGTTTACGGGGCAGTTACGGTGTAGGGGGCACAGATACGCAGTATTTT	TRBV12-3/TRBV12-4	TRBJ2-3	few	NA
CASSLDYLEETQYF	TGTGCCAGCAGCTTAGACTATCTTGAAGAGACCCAGTACTTC	TRBV7-9	TRBJ2-5	many	NA
CASSFWGAYNEQFF	TGTGCCAGCAGTTTCTGGGGGGCCTACAATGAGCAGTTCTTC	TRBV12-3/TRBV12-4	TRBJ2-1	few	NA
CASSFRLVGREKLFF	TGTGCCAGCAGTTTTAGGTTGGTCGGGCGGGAAAAACTGTTTTTT	TRBV12-3/TRBV12-4	TRBJ1-4	many	NA
CSVGRSDGYTF	TGCAGCGTTGGGAGGTCGGATGGCTACACCTTC	TRBV29-1	TRBJ1-2	few	NA
CASSRSGTSGEQFF	TGTGCCAGCAGCCGCTCCGGGACGAGCGGAGAGCAGTTCTTC	TRBV3-1	TRBJ2-1	many	NA
CAWIPNTEAFF	TGTGCCTGGATCCCTAACACTGAAGCTTTCTTT	TRBV30	TRBJ1-1	many	NA
CASTPGAESQPQHF	TGTGCCAGCACCCCTGGGGCAGAGAGTCAGCCCCAGCATTTT	TRBV6-1	TRBJ1-5	NA	NA
CASSWKGGNTEAFF	TGTGCCAGCAGCTGGAAAGGAGGCAACACCGAAGCTTTCTTT	TRBV3-1	TRBJ1-1	few	NA
CASSRDGGAGENEQFF	TGTGCCAGCAGCCGGGACGGTGGAGCGGGAGAGAATGAGCAGTTCTTC	TRBV5-4	TRBJ2-1	few	TRBD2
CASSIGTSGRNEQFF	TGTGCCAGCAGCATAGGGACTAGCGGGAGGAATGAGCAGTTCTTC	TRBV7-3	TRBJ2-1	many	TRBD2
CSANGVAGEFYNEQFF	TGCAGTGCTAATGGGGTAGCGGGAGAATTCTACAATGAGCAGTTCTTC	TRBV20-1	TRBJ2-1	many	TRBD2
CSAGSGSDSYNEQFF	TGCAGCGCCGGTAGCGGGAGCGATTCCTACAATGAGCAGTTCTTC	TRBV29-1	TRBJ2-1	few	TRBD2
CASSRLAGGTKFF	TGTGCCAGCAGTCGACTAGCGGGAGGGACGAAGTTCTTC	TRBV6-1	TRBJ2-1	many	TRBD2
CSVERLVDEQFF	TGCAGCGTTGAACGGCTAGTCGATGAGCAGTTCTTC	TRBV29-1	TRBJ2-1	NA	NA
CASSLGGVRGHGYTF	TGTGCCAGCAGCTTAGGGGGGGTCAGGGGGCATGGCTACACCTTC	TRBV7-2	TRBJ1-2	few	TRBD1
CSVDLPAGGPRNEQFF	TGCAGCGTTGACCTCCCAGCGGGAGGGCCGAGGAATGAGCAGTTCTTC	TRBV29-1	TRBJ2-1	many	TRBD2
CAISDDRSDKNIQYF	TGTGCCATCAGTGATGACAGATCTGACAAAAACATTCAGTACTTC	TRBV10-3	TRBJ2-4	NA	NA
CSANWPAGGRADTQYF	TGCAGTGCGAATTGGCCCGCGGGAGGGCGGGCAGATACGCAGTATTTT	TRBV20-1	TRBJ2-3	many	TRBD2
CASTSTGQNTGELFF	TGTGCCAGCACTTCGACAGGGCAGAACACCGGGGAGCTGTTTTTT	TRBV6-9	TRBJ2-2	NA	TRBD1
CASSFNRNTEAFF	TGTGCCAGCAGCTTCAACAGGAACACTGAAGCTTTCTTT	TRBV7-3	TRBJ1-1	NA	NA
CASSQDYVRVTGKILWNSPLHF	TGTGCCAGCAGCCAAGATTACGTACGTGTGACAGGGAAAATTCTTTGGAATTCACCCCTCCACTTT	TRBV14	TRBJ1-6	NA	TRBD1
CASRGTASPGELFF	TGCGCCAGCAGGGGGACAGCGTCTCCCGGGGAGCTGTTTTTT	TRBV5-1	TRBJ2-2	NA	TRBD1
CASSRGAQETQYF	TGTGCCAGCTCACGCGGGGCCCAAGAGACCCAGTACTTC	TRBV18	TRBJ2-5	NA	NA
CSVEDHTPTSAEAFF	TGCAGCGTTGAAGACCATACCCCCACGTCGGCTGAAGCTTTCTTT	TRBV29-1	TRBJ1-1	many	NA
CSAFWDFNNQLNNEQFF	TGCAGCGCTTTCTGGGACTTCAATAACCAGCTTAACAATGAGCAGTTCTTC	TRBV29-1	TRBJ2-1	NA	NA
CASSVDSDYGYTF	TGTGCCAGCAGTGTGGATTCCGACTATGGCTACACCTTC	TRBV2	TRBJ1-2	many	NA
CASSQGLARATQYF	TGTGCCAGCAGCCAAGGGTTGGCTAGGGCTACGCAGTATTTT	TRBV3-1	TRBJ2-3	many	NA
CASRATHGKQETQYF	TGTGCCAGCAGAGCTACCCACGGGAAGCAAGAGACCCAGTACTTC	TRBV7-9	TRBJ2-5	NA	NA
CAIRTGALYEQYF	TGTGCCATTCGGACAGGGGCCTTGTACGAGCAGTACTTC	TRBV10-3	TRBJ2-7	few	TRBD1
CASSSSMNTEAFF	TGTGCCAGCAGCTCATCGATGAACACTGAAGCTTTCTTT	TRBV7-2	TRBJ1-1	many	NA
CASRDFGKLATNEKLFF	TGTGCCAGCAGAGACTTTGGAAAACTTGCAACTAATGAAAAACTGTTTTTT	TRBV2	TRBJ1-4	many	NA
CASSWVREQYF	TGTGCCAGCAGTTGGGTTCGCGAGCAGTACTTC	TRBV28	TRBJ2-7	many	NA
CASSLVGSRVNQPQHF	TGTGCCAGCAGCTTGGTCGGGTCCCGGGTAAATCAGCCCCAGCATTTT	TRBV5-5	TRBJ1-5	NA	NA
CASSPMGRGGTEAFF	TGTGCCAGCAGCCCAATGGGGCGCGGGGGCACTGAAGCTTTCTTT	TRBV7-3	TRBJ1-1	few	NA
CASREGPSSSYEQYF	TGTGCCAGCAGGGAAGGACCGTCTAGCTCCTACGAGCAGTACTTC	TRBV2	TRBJ2-7	many	NA
CASSQDLFNQPQHF	TGCGCCAGCAGCCAAGATTTGTTCAATCAGCCCCAGCATTTT	TRBV4-3	TRBJ1-5	many	NA
CASRRTDKSYEQYF	TGTGCCAGCAGACGGACTGACAAGTCCTACGAGCAGTACTTC	TRBV7-9	TRBJ2-7	few	NA
CAWREGGSGNTMYF	TGTGCCTGGAGAGAAGGGGGCTCCGGAAACACCATGTATTTT	TRBV30	TRBJ1-3	NA	TRBD1
CASSPRGLAGSSYEQYF	TGTGCCAGCTCACCAAGGGGACTAGCGGGGAGCTCCTACGAGCAGTACTTC	TRBV18	TRBJ2-7	many	TRBD2
CASSLIRGPDRGYEQYF	TGTGCCAGCAGCTTAATTCGGGGACCGGATAGGGGCTACGAGCAGTACTTC	TRBV13	TRBJ2-7	many	NA
CASSVELSTEAFF	TGTGCCAGCAGCGTAGAGTTGTCCACTGAAGCTTTCTTT	TRBV9	TRBJ1-1	few	NA
CASSLGPAVSSYNEQFF	TGTGCCAGCAGCTTAGGGCCCGCGGTTAGCTCCTACAATGAGCAGTTCTTC	TRBV7-6	TRBJ2-1	few	NA
CASARPMGERYEQYF	TGTGCCAGCGCTCGCCCCATGGGAGAGCGCTACGAGCAGTACTTC	TRBV28	TRBJ2-7	many	NA
CTSSPADRHEQYF	TGTACCAGCAGTCCCGCGGACCGCCACGAGCAGTACTTC	TRBV28	TRBJ2-7	NA	NA
CSARAPPGTGDNQPQHF	TGCAGTGCTAGGGCCCCACCCGGGACAGGGGACAATCAGCCCCAGCATTTT	TRBV20-1	TRBJ1-5	NA	TRBD1
CSARSFLAGANNEQFF	TGCAGTGCTAGATCTTTCTTAGCGGGAGCAAACAATGAGCAGTTCTTC	TRBV20-1	TRBJ2-1	few	TRBD2
CASSFGPDSGSTIYF	TGTGCCAGCAGTTTCGGGCCCGACTCTGGAAGCACCATATATTTT	TRBV6-9	TRBJ1-3	NA	NA
CASSQVGVVGYGYTF	TGCGCCAGCAGCCAAGTGGGGGTAGTCGGCTATGGCTACACCTTC	TRBV4-1	TRBJ1-2	few	NA
CASSQERRGHSADTQYF	TGCGCCAGCAGCCAAGAAAGACGGGGCCATTCGGCAGATACGCAGTATTTT	TRBV4-1	TRBJ2-3	NA	NA
CASSLASGRFHEQYF	TGTGCCAGCAGCTTAGCTAGCGGGAGATTCCACGAGCAGTACTTC	TRBV7-9	TRBJ2-7	many	TRBD2